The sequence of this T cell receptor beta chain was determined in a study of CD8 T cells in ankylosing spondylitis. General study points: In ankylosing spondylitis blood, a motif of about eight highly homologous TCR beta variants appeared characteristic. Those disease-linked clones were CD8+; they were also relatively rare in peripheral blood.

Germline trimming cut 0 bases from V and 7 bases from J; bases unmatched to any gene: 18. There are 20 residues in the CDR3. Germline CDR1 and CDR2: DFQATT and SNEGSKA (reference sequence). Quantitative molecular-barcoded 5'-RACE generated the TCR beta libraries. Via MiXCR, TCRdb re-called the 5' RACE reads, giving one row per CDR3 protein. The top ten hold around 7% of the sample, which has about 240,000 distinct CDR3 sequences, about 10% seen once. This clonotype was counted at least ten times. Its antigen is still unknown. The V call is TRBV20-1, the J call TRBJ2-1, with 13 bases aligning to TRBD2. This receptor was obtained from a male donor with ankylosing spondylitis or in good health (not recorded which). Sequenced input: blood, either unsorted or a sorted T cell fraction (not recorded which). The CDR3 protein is CSARDLDSPGLAGVGNEQFF. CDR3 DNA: TGCAGTGCTAGAGATCTTGACTCCCCCGGACTAGCGGGAGTTGGGAATGAGCAGTTCTTC.